This TCR beta chain was sequenced for a study of control samples from healthy donors and cancer patients. J lost 7 bases, V lost 0 bases, and 11 bases had no gene match. The CDR3 is made up of 16 amino acids. Looked up from germline, CDR1 is SGDLS and CDR2 is YYNGEE. The repertoire was sequenced with immunoSEQ multiplex PCR; TCRdb's copy has only in-frame clones and lacks some. The top ten hold roughly 0.7% of the sample, which has 150,000 to 200,000 clones, about 90% seen once. The chain employs TRBV9 and TRBJ2-3; 7 bases are a match to TRBD2. The clonotype comes from a woman in her thirties in good health. The source material was blood. CDR3 residues: CASSVGPRLAENTQYF. DNA of the CDR3: TGTGCCAGCAGCGTAGGCCCCCGGCTAGCGGAGAATACGCAGTATTTT.